The 29 T cell receptor beta chains reported below all come from one sample, sequenced in a study of CD8 T cells in ankylosing spondylitis. TCRdb re-called the 5' RACE reads through MiXCR, storing one row per CDR3 protein. The table records 250,000 to 400,000 distinct CDR3 sequences, approximately 10% of them present only once. The specimen sequenced was blood, either unsorted or a sorted T cell fraction (not recorded which). These receptors all stem from a female donor with ankylosing spondylitis or in good health (not recorded which).

Only a few counts were recorded for this clonotype. The V call is TRBV4-3, the J call TRBJ2-6; 7 nucleotides line up with TRBD2. J was trimmed by 0 bases and V by 4 bases; bases with no gene match: 3. Germline V gene lookup returns CDR1 LGHNA and CDR2 YSLEER. This CDR3 region has 16 residues. In DNA, the CDR3 is TGCGCCAGCAGCCCGGGGGGAATCTCTGGGGCCAACGTCCTGACTTTC. Translating it yields CASSPGGISGANVLTF.

At least ten counts were recorded for this clonotype. V and J are TRBV7-2 and TRBJ2-4; no reliable D call. The CDR3 runs to 15 residues. The V end was cut by 5 bases, the J end by 4 bases, with 15 bases between. Germline V gene sequence: CDR1 SGHTA, CDR2 FQGNSA. CDR3 sequence (DNA): TGTGCCAGCAGCGCCCTAATTGAGCTTAAAAACATTCAGTACTTC. Translated, it gives CASSALIELKNIQYF.

This clonotype came up a few times. The CDR3 DNA sequence: TGTGCCAGCAGCTCATGGGGCCCAGTCTATGGCTACACCTTC. Encoded protein: CASSSWGPVYGYTF. The chain combines TRBV7-2 with TRBJ1-2, with a tentative D call TRBD1 (5 bases). Trimming shortened V by 4 bases and J by 4 bases, and 13 bases separated the two germline ends. The CDR3 is 14 residues long. The V gene's germline CDR1 is SGHTA and CDR2 FQGNSA. The variable domain in full, with the rest retrieved from reference TRBV7-2 and TRBJ1-2, is GAGVSQSPSNKVTEKGKDVELRCDPISGHTALYWYRQSLGQGLEFLIYFQGNSAPDKSGLPSDRFSAERTGGSVSTLTIQRTQQEDSAVYLCASSSWGPVYGYTFGSGTRLTVV.

The table lists this clonotype with many counts. The junction shows a germline mismatch at one end, possibly a read error. J is TRBJ2-2 and V is TRBV20-1; 7 nucleotides align to TRBD1. The germline gives CDR1 DFQATT, CDR2 SNEGSKA (reference sequence). There are 13 residues in the CDR3. The CDR3 nucleotides read TGCAGTGCCAGAGGGGGCCACACCGGGGAGCTGTTTTTT. This sequence encodes CSARGGHTGELFF.

The CDR3 reads CASSFGRRGVRADTQYF. The CDR3, as DNA: TGTGCCAGCAGCTTCGGAAGACGGGGTGTTCGAGCAGATACGCAGTATTTT. This chain links TRBV28 with TRBJ2-3; D may be TRBD2 (5 bases). Trimming took 6 bases from V and 4 from J, leaving 23 bases between them. The CDR3 covers 17 residues. CDR1 MDHEN and CDR2 SYDVKM come from the germline V gene.

Many counts were recorded for this clonotype. The CDR3 DNA reads as TGTGCCAGCAGTGAATTGTATCTCTACACCTTC. Translated: CASSELYLYTF. The J gene is TRBJ1-2, the V gene TRBV6-1; no firm D call. Per the germline V gene, CDR1 is MNHNS and CDR2 is SASEGT. There are 11 residues in the CDR3. Trimming left V 2 bases short and J 10 bases short, with 8 bases between.

This clonotype was recorded at least ten times. This chain joins TRBV3-1 and TRBJ2-7, with a weak D call TRBD1 (5 bases). The CDR3 spans 14 residues. V gave up 4 bases and J gave up 4 bases, with 14 bases separating them. Germline CDR1 is LGHDT and CDR2 is YNNKEL (reference sequence). CDR3 loop: CASSPGMSVYEQYF. CDR3 sequence (DNA): TGTGCCAGCAGCCCAGGGATGTCGGTTTACGAGCAGTACTTC.

This clonotype came up many times. The rearrangement joins TRBV29-1 to TRBJ2-7, with D possibly matching TRBD1 (6 bases). With 8 bases removed from V and 3 bases from J, the gap between germline ends came to 11 bases. The CDR3 runs 11 residues. Germline-derived CDR1 and CDR2 are SQVTM and ANQGSEA. The CDR3 DNA follows: TGCAGCTGGGACACAATCTACGAGCAGTACTTC. Protein product: CSWDTIYEQYF.

This clonotype showed up just a few times. This rearrangement joins TRBV28 to TRBJ2-6, with unresolved D. V dropped 5 bases and J dropped 1 base, with 6 bases sitting between them. The V gene's germline CDR1 is MDHEN and CDR2 SYDVKM. The CDR3 consists of 14 residues. The CDR3 spells CASSTASGANVLTF. For the CDR3, the DNA is TGTGCCAGCAGTACGGCGTCTGGGGCCAACGTCCTGACTTTC. Filled out from reference TRBV28 and TRBJ2-6, the complete variable domain reads DVKVTQSSRYLVKRTGEKVFLECVQDMDHENMFWYRQDPGLGLRLIYFSYDVKMKEKGDIPEGYSVSREKKERFSLILESASTNQTSMYLCASSTASGANVLTFGAGSRLTVL.

This clonotype has at least ten counts. V is TRBV11-2 and J is TRBJ2-5; D gene ambiguous. V was cut by 0 bases and J by 7 bases, with 9 bases left in between. This CDR3 comprises 13 residues. Germline V gene sequence: CDR1 SGHAT, CDR2 FQNNGV. For the CDR3, the DNA is TGTGCCAGCAGCTTAGAACCGTCAGGGACCCAGTACTTC. Translation gives CASSLEPSGTQYF.

This clonotype showed up many times. The rearrangement links TRBV20-1 to TRBJ2-2; D uncertain. The CDR3 contains 15 residues. V gave up 0 bases and J gave up 7 bases, with 15 bases separating them. Germline CDR1 is DFQATT and CDR2 is SNEGSKA (reference sequence). For the CDR3, the DNA is TGCAGTGCTAGAGATAAGAGAGTAGCCCACGGGGAGCTGTTTTTT. Its translation is CSARDKRVAHGELFF.

This clonotype appeared many times. The genes are TRBV5-1 and TRBJ2-1; no clear D. CDR1 and CDR2 from the germline V gene are SGHRS and YFSETQ. The V gene lost 4 bases and the J gene lost 7 bases, with 21 bases spanning the gap. The CDR3 is made up of 16 amino acids. The CDR3 protein is CASSLQTFWGLNEQFF. CDR3 sequence (DNA): TGCGCCAGCAGCCTCCAGACCTTCTGGGGATTGAATGAGCAGTTCTTC.

This clonotype was found a few times. The chain combines TRBV24-1 with TRBJ2-2; no reliable D call. The V gene's germline CDR1 is KGHDR and CDR2 SFDVKD. V dropped 6 bases and J dropped 0 bases, with 10 bases sitting between them. This CDR3 spans 15 amino acids. CDR3 nucleotides: TGTGCCACCAGTTCCCATACCCCGAACACCGGGGAGCTGTTTTTT. Protein product: CATSSHTPNTGELFF.

The genes are TRBV20-1 and TRBJ1-6, with D uncertain. V was clipped by 3 bases and J by 7 bases, with 10 bases between them. This CDR3 region has 13 residues. CDR1 and CDR2 (germline): DFQATT, SNEGSKA (reference sequence). This CDR3 reads CSASVGWNSPLHF. CDR3 nucleotides: TGCAGTGCTAGCGTCGGGTGGAATTCACCCCTCCACTTT.

This clonotype was observed many times. The chain is built from TRBV12-3 or TRBV12-4 and TRBJ2-2, with 8 nucleotides matching TRBD1. This CDR3 contains 16 residues. V lost 7 bases to trimming and J lost 3 bases; unmatched junction nucleotides: 10. In nucleotides, the CDR3 is TGTGCCAGCAATCCATGGCCGGGACAGGACACCGGGGAGCTGTTTTTT. Amino acid sequence: CASNPWPGQDTGELFF.

V gene TRBV11-2 combines with J gene TRBJ2-5, with unresolved D. CDR1 and CDR2 from the germline V gene are SGHAT and FQNNGV. Trimming shortened V by 1 base and J by 4 bases, and 16 bases separated the two germline ends. The CDR3 is 16 residues long. CDR3 DNA: TGTGCCAGCAGCTTAGGGGGTGCAACATACTCAGAGACCCAGTACTTC. Its translation: CASSLGGATYSETQYF.

This clonotype showed up many times. The gene calls are TRBV27 and TRBJ2-1; D gene unclear. Germline CDR1 reads MNHEY; CDR2 reads SMNVEV (reference sequence). V lost 4 bases, J lost 0 bases, and 7 bases lay in between. The CDR3 loop spans 14 amino acids. CDR3 DNA sequence: TGTGCCAGCAGTTCCGTTACCTCCTACAATGAGCAGTTCTTC. It translates to CASSSVTSYNEQFF.

This clonotype appeared many times. The chain combines TRBV12-3 or TRBV12-4 with TRBJ2-3, with D possibly matching TRBD2 (6 bases). CDR3 size: 13 residues. V shed 5 bases and J shed 4 bases, with 10 bases lying between them. The CDR3 DNA sequence: TGTGCCAGCAGTAACGGGGGAGCAGATACGCAGTATTTT. It translates to CASSNGGADTQYF.

This clonotype has at least ten counts. The V call is TRBV5-1, the J call TRBJ2-1; 9 bases line up with TRBD2. The junction had 9 bases not matched to a gene; V was cut back by 4 bases and J by 4 bases. The CDR3 has 16 amino acids. Germline lookup yields CDR1 SGHRS and CDR2 YFSETQ. The CDR3 DNA reads as TGCGCCAGCAGCGGACCCCTAGCGGGGATATACAATGAGCAGTTCTTC. Translated, it gives CASSGPLAGIYNEQFF. The variable domain in full, completed from reference TRBV5-1 and TRBJ2-1, reads KAGVTQTPRYLIKTRGQQVTLSCSPISGHRSVSWYQQTPGQGLQFLFEYFSETQRNKGNFPGRFSGRQFSNSRSEMNVSTLELGDSALYLCASSGPLAGIYNEQFFGPGTRLTVL.

This rearrangement joins TRBV2 to TRBJ2-1; D is possibly TRBD1 or TRBD2 (5 bases each). The CDR3 spans 14 residues. CDR1 is SNHLY, CDR2 FYNNEI, per germline. V dropped 4 bases and J dropped 2 bases, with 9 bases sitting between them. The CDR3 DNA reads TGTGCCAGCAGTGTTGAGGGGCCCTACAATGAGCAGTTCTTC. This gives the protein CASSVEGPYNEQFF.

This clonotype was detected many times. This sequence joins TRBV7-2 and TRBJ2-1; 7 bases are a match to TRBD2. Looked up from germline, CDR1 is SGHTA and CDR2 is FQGNSA. The CDR3 runs 16 residues. Trimming removed 5 bases from V and 5 bases from J; junction bases left unmatched: 12. The CDR3 region is CASSATGTTNNNEQFF. CDR3 DNA sequence: TGTGCCAGCAGCGCTACCGGGACTACTAATAACAATGAGCAGTTCTTC.

This clonotype has at least ten counts. The chain couples TRBV20-1 to TRBJ2-1; 9 positions agree with TRBD2. J gave up 8 bases and V 6 bases, and 11 bases lay outside the gene matches. Per germline, CDR1 DFQATT and CDR2 SNEGSKA (reference sequence). The CDR3 sequence is 14 residues long. The CDR3 DNA reads TGCAGTGCCTTCGGGACTAGCAGAGGGGATGAGCAGTTCTTC. Encoded protein: CSAFGTSRGDEQFF.

This clonotype was counted ten times or more. The V call is TRBV12-3 or TRBV12-4, the J call TRBJ1-5; 7 nucleotides match TRBD1. CDR3 size: 17 residues. The V gene end was trimmed by 3 bases and the J gene end by 1 base; junction bases not matched to a gene: 9. The DNA for the CDR3 is TGTGCCAGCAGTTTTGCTCTTTCGGGACAGAGCAATCAGCCCCAGCATTTT. Translated, it gives CASSFALSGQSNQPQHF.

The sample holds many counts of this clonotype. The rearrangement uses TRBV20-1 and TRBJ2-7, with TRBD2 matching 12 bases. The CDR3 has 16 amino acids. The V gene end was trimmed by 3 bases and the J gene end by 5 bases; junction bases not matched to a gene: 11. Germline CDR1 and CDR2: DFQATT and SNEGSKA (reference sequence). CDR3 sequence: CSARPTSGRERDEQYF. Written as DNA, the CDR3 is TGCAGTGCTAGGCCGACTAGCGGGAGAGAGCGCGACGAGCAGTACTTC.

In its sample, this clonotype was seen many times. The J gene is TRBJ2-2, the V gene TRBV20-1, with D tentatively TRBD2 (6 bases). Deletions cut 3 bases from V and 2 bases from J, with 19 bases between. This CDR3 has 17 amino acids. Germline V gene data show CDR1 as DFQATT and CDR2 as SNEGSKA (reference sequence). The CDR3 spells CSARSGFDRPNTGELFF. CDR3 coding DNA: TGCAGTGCTAGGAGCGGGTTCGATCGTCCTAACACCGGGGAGCTGTTTTTT.

This clonotype showed up many times. The chain joins TRBV10-3 to TRBJ2-1, with D perhaps being TRBD1 or TRBD2 (5 bases each). V lost 8 bases, J lost 6 bases, and 14 bases lay in between. Germline V gives CDR1 ENHRY, CDR2 SYGVKD. The CDR3 spans 13 residues. The CDR3 reads CAIAADIVNEQFF. The CDR3 coding sequence is TGTGCCATCGCAGCGGACATTGTCAATGAGCAGTTCTTC.

The rearrangement uses TRBV7-9 and TRBJ2-2; D may be TRBD1 (6 bases). V lost 4 bases, J lost 1 base, and 16 bases lay in between. Germline V gene lookup returns CDR1 SEHNR and CDR2 FQNEAQ (reference sequence). The CDR3 totals 17 residues. CDR3: CASSSSRGTENTGELFF. CDR3 bases: TGTGCCAGCAGCTCTAGCAGGGGAACGGAGAACACCGGGGAGCTGTTTTTT.

In this sample, this clonotype turned up many times. The chain uses TRBV12-3 or TRBV12-4 and TRBJ2-2; D is unclear. Trimming stripped 6 bases from V and 5 bases from J, with 4 bases between. This CDR3 comprises 11 residues. The CDR3 here is CASRLTGELFF. The CDR3, as DNA: TGTGCCAGCAGATTAACCGGGGAGCTGTTTTTT.

The gene calls are TRBV5-1 and TRBJ2-2; 12 bases fit TRBD1. The CDR3 runs 18 residues. J was trimmed by 0 bases and V by 1 base; bases with no gene match: 4. Germline values: CDR1 SGHRS, CDR2 YFSETQ. Here the CDR3 reads CASSLLGQGAANTGELFF. The CDR3 DNA is TGCGCCAGCAGCTTGCTGGGACAGGGGGCCGCGAACACCGGGGAGCTGTTTTTT.